A selection of T cell receptor beta chains follows, all from one sample in a study of neoadjuvant anti-PD-1 for oral cavity cancer. Libraries were prepared by immunoSEQ multiplex PCR; TCRdb keeps only in-frame clonotypes and omits some of them. The data hold about 12,000 clones, with around three fifths observed a single time. The sequenced sample was tumor tissue, obtained before nivolumab (anti-PD-1) treatment. These receptors came from a person aged 40 to 85 with oral cavity squamous cell carcinoma. The CDR3 runs from the conserved cysteine through the conserved F or W. The order of the fields is V gene, J gene, clone size, D gene, CDR3 protein, CDR3 DNA. A D gene is named only where the DNA matches it firmly. Only part of the rows carry a size: once, few, many, or a class if the clone is expanded.

v_gene: TRBV19; j_gene: TRBJ1-2; abundance: few; d_gene: -; CDR3aa: CASKLPGPYGYTF; CDR3nt: TGTGCCTCTAAACTACCGGGCCCCTATGGCTACACCTTC
v_gene: TRBV14; j_gene: TRBJ2-5; abundance: -; d_gene: TRBD2; CDR3aa: CASSQGLAVQETQYF; CDR3nt: TGTGCCAGCAGCCAAGGACTAGCGGTCCAAGAGACCCAGTACTTC
v_gene: TRBV15; j_gene: TRBJ2-6; abundance: -; d_gene: TRBD2; CDR3aa: CATSAWTSGSSGANVLTF; CDR3nt: TGTGCCACCAGCGCCTGGACTAGCGGTTCGTCTGGGGCCAACGTCCTGACTTTC
v_gene: TRBV6-1; j_gene: TRBJ2-7; abundance: -; d_gene: TRBD2; CDR3aa: CASRTSGSGRGEQYF; CDR3nt: TGTGCCAGCAGGACTAGCGGGAGTGGCAGGGGCGAGCAGTACTTC
v_gene: TRBV10-3; j_gene: TRBJ1-5; abundance: few; d_gene: TRBD1; CDR3aa: CAISEQGSNQPQHF; CDR3nt: TGTGCCATCAGTGAACAGGGGAGCAATCAGCCCCAGCATTTT
v_gene: TRBV6-1; j_gene: TRBJ1-4; abundance: -; d_gene: TRBD1; CDR3aa: CASSETGTGYEKLFF; CDR3nt: TGTGCCAGCAGTGAAACCGGGACAGGCTACGAAAAACTGTTTTTT
v_gene: TRBV27; j_gene: TRBJ2-7; abundance: -; d_gene: TRBD1; CDR3aa: CASSLGTGKTYEQYF; CDR3nt: TGTGCCAGCAGTTTAGGGACAGGCAAGACCTACGAGCAGTACTTC
v_gene: TRBV11-2; j_gene: TRBJ1-2; abundance: -; d_gene: TRBD1; CDR3aa: CASSPQGAEGYTF; CDR3nt: TGTGCCAGCAGCCCACAGGGGGCGGAAGGCTACACCTTC
v_gene: TRBV5-8; j_gene: TRBJ1-5; abundance: -; d_gene: -; CDR3aa: CASSLAGRGNQPQHF; CDR3nt: TGTGCCAGCAGCTTGGCAGGGAGGGGCAATCAGCCCCAGCATTTT
v_gene: TRBV6-5; j_gene: TRBJ2-1; abundance: -; d_gene: -; CDR3aa: CASSYSKEGEQFF; CDR3nt: TGTGCCAGCAGTTACTCGAAAGAGGGGGAGCAGTTCTTC
v_gene: TRBV7-8; j_gene: TRBJ2-3; abundance: few; d_gene: -; CDR3aa: CASSLGFTDTQYF; CDR3nt: TGTGCCAGCAGCTTAGGGTTCACAGATACGCAGTATTTT
v_gene: TRBV5-1; j_gene: TRBJ1-1; abundance: few; d_gene: -; CDR3aa: CASSLGVGLSRLDTEAFF; CDR3nt: TGCGCCAGCAGCTTGGGAGTCGGACTTTCTAGGTTGGACACTGAAGCTTTCTTT